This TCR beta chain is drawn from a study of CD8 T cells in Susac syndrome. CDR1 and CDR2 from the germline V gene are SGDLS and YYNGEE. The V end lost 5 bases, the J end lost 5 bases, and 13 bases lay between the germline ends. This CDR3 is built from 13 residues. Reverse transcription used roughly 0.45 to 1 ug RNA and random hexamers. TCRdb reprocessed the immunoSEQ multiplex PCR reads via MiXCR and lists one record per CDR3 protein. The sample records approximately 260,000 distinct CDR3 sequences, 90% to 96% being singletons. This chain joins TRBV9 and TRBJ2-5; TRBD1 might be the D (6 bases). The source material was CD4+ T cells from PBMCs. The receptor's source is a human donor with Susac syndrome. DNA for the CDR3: TGTGCCAGCAGTGCAGGGGTAGGGGAGACCCAGTACTTC. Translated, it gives CASSAGVGETQYF. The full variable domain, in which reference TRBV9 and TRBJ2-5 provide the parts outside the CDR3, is DSGVTQTPKHLITATGQRVTLRCSPRSGDLSVYWYQQSLDQGLQFLIQYYNGEERAKGNILERFSAQQFPDLHSELNLSSLELGDSALYFCASSAGVGETQYFGPGTRLLVL.